Each of the 31 T cell receptor beta chains below was sequenced from the same sample in a study of blood T cells in healthy people across ages. Primed by a sample-barcoded 5' primer and a J-beta primer mix, a second PCR proceeded for 7 to 11 cycles. TCRdb independently ran MiXCR on the 5' RACE reads; one entry per CDR3 protein. The data show hundreds of thousands of distinct CDR3 sequences, 58% seen once. The sequenced sample was blood. The origin of the receptors is a man aged 30-40 years in good health.

The chain combines TRBV7-9 with TRBJ2-4, with D possibly being TRBD2 (6 bases). The CDR3 is made up of 16 amino acids. V was shortened by 5 bases and J by 6 bases, with 20 bases between the two germline ends. CDR1 and CDR2 (germline): SEHNR, FQNEAQ (reference sequence). For the CDR3, the DNA is TGTGCCAGCAGCCTGGCCCCCTCCGGGGGTCTAAACATTCAGTACTTC. Its protein is CASSLAPSGGLNIQYF.

The V and J genes are TRBV2 and TRBJ1-2; D may be TRBD1 (6 bases). Germline V gene sequence: CDR1 SNHLY, CDR2 FYNNEI. This CDR3 has 11 amino acids. The ends were cut back, 8 bases at V and 6 bases at J, with 10 bases in the middle. The CDR3 bases are TGTGCCAGCGGACAGAGTGATGGCTACACCTTC. Its translation: CASGQSDGYTF.

J is TRBJ2-7 and V is TRBV20-1; D is undetermined. The germline CDR1 and CDR2 sequences are DFQATT and SNEGSKA (reference sequence). The length of the CDR3 is 12 residues. Trimming pared 7 bases from V and 1 base from J, leaving 11 bases between. The CDR3 loop is CSVFRASYEQYF. For the CDR3, the DNA is TGCAGTGTTTTCCGGGCGTCCTACGAGCAGTACTTC.

This clonotype turned up a few times. This chain uses TRBV20-1 with TRBJ1-5; perhaps TRBD1 as D (6 bases). The germline CDR1 and CDR2 sequences are DFQATT and SNEGSKA (reference sequence). V was clipped by 3 bases and J by 0 bases, with 15 bases between them. The CDR3 runs to 16 residues. The CDR3 DNA sequence: TGCAGTGCTAGCGATCGGTCCAGGGGTAGCAATCAGCCCCAGCATTTT. Protein: CSASDRSRGSNQPQHF.

CDR3 in amino acids: CSVEGGGEAFF. CDR3 in DNA: TGCAGCGTTGAGGGGGGAGGAGAAGCTTTCTTT. The rearrangement joins TRBV29-1 to TRBJ1-1; tentative D call: TRBD1 (5 bases). This CDR3 region has 11 residues. In germline, CDR1 is SQVTM, CDR2 ANQGSEA. Trimming shortened V by 3 bases and J by 8 bases, and 10 bases separated the two germline ends. Full variable domain (remainder filled in from reference TRBV29-1 and TRBJ1-1): SAVISQKPSRDICQRGTSLTIQCQVDSQVTMMFWYRQQPGQSLTLIATANQGSEATYESGFVIDKFPISRPNLTFSTLTVSNMSPEDSSIYLCSVEGGGEAFFGQGTRLTVV.

This chain connects TRBV7-2 to TRBJ2-5; D is ambiguous. CDR1 SGHTA and CDR2 FQGNSA come from the germline V gene. V gave up 1 base and J gave up 1 base, with 7 bases separating them. The CDR3 totals 14 residues. CDR3 in DNA: TGTGCCAGCAGCTTAGACCCTTCCCAAGAGACCCAGTACTTC. This encodes CASSLDPSQETQYF.

V is TRBV27 and J is TRBJ2-1; possible D gene TRBD2, 6 bases. Germline values: CDR1 MNHEY, CDR2 SMNVEV (reference sequence). Trimming took 5 bases from V and 6 from J, leaving 26 bases between them. CDR3 length equals 18 residues. As DNA, the CDR3 is TGTGCCAGCAGTCCAAACTCGGAGGCGGGGCCACCTTTCAATGAGCAGTTCTTC. This translates into CASSPNSEAGPPFNEQFF.

The chain recombines TRBV5-1 with TRBJ2-3, with D tentatively TRBD1 or TRBD2 (5 bases each). This CDR3 has 15 residues. Germline loops: CDR1 SGHRS, CDR2 YFSETQ. The ends were cut back, 4 bases at V and 8 bases at J, with 20 bases in the middle. Here the CDR3 reads CASSVTTRDVSTQYF. The CDR3 nucleotides read TGCGCCAGCAGCGTGACGACCAGGGACGTGAGTACGCAGTATTTT.

The chain has TRBV7-2 and TRBJ2-3, with D possibly TRBD2 on 6 matching bases. Germline loops: CDR1 SGHTA, CDR2 FQGNSA. Trimming took 5 bases from V and 8 from J, leaving 20 bases between them. The CDR3 is 15 amino acids. CDR3 bases: TGTGCCAGCAGCCGTACGTCGGCGGGAAGGGGTACGCAGTATTTT. This codes for CASSRTSAGRGTQYF.

This clonotype showed up many times. Compared with germline, one end of the junction differs, possibly owing to a read error. This sequence joins TRBV7-2 and TRBJ1-2; 10 bases line up with TRBD1. This CDR3 has 17 amino acids. Germline V gene sequence: CDR1 SGHTA, CDR2 FQGNSA. The chain's CDR3 is CASSLDARGQGLFGYTF. CDR3 DNA: TGTGCCAGCAGTTTAGACGCACGGGGACAGGGGTTATTTGGCTACACCTTC.

The chain combines TRBV4-1 with TRBJ1-2; TRBD1 agrees at 9 bases. The CDR3 has 13 amino acids. The V gene end was trimmed by 1 base and the J gene end by 6 bases; junction bases not matched to a gene: 0. Per germline, CDR1 MGHRA and CDR2 YSYEKL. CDR3 loop: CASSQGQGDGYTF. CDR3 sequence (DNA): TGCGCCAGCAGCCAAGGACAGGGGGATGGCTACACCTTC.

The chain links TRBV6-5 to TRBJ2-4, with D maybe TRBD2 (6 bases). The better agreement between TRBJ2-7 and the DNA end casts doubt on the J call. The CDR3 is 14 residues long. The V gene's germline CDR1 is MNHEY and CDR2 SVGAGI. The CDR3 DNA follows: TGTGCCAGCAGTTACTCGACGGGGGACCACGAGCAGTACTTC. Translation: CASSYSTGDHEQYF.

The V and J genes are TRBV7-2 and TRBJ2-1; D might be TRBD1 (5 bases). With 1 base removed from V and 4 bases from J, the gap between germline ends came to 17 bases. Germline CDR1 and CDR2: SGHTA and FQGNSA. CDR3 length: 17 amino acids. Written as DNA, the CDR3 is TGTGCCAGCAGCTTAGATTGGGGCGTCAGCTTATACAATGAGCAGTTCTTC. Its translation is CASSLDWGVSLYNEQFF.

Many counts were recorded for this clonotype. The V call is TRBV7-2, the J call TRBJ1-6; D gene unclear. The V end lost 6 bases, the J end lost 7 bases, and 10 bases lay between the germline ends. Germline-derived CDR1 and CDR2 are SGHTA and FQGNSA. The CDR3 contains 13 residues. For the CDR3, the DNA is TGTGCCAGCAGGCCTGATTCAAATTCACCCCTCCACTTT. Its protein is CASRPDSNSPLHF.

The chain has TRBV11-2 and TRBJ2-5, with 9 bases that match TRBD2. Losses at the gene ends were 0 bases for V and 11 bases for J; bases not matched to a gene: 13. Germline-derived CDR1 and CDR2 are SGHAT and FQNNGV. The length of the CDR3 is 16 residues. CDR3 DNA: TGTGCCAGCAGCTTAGAAGGCCTAGCGGGGCACAATAAGCAGTACTTC. Protein product: CASSLEGLAGHNKQYF.

The V call is TRBV29-1, the J call TRBJ2-2; D might be TRBD1 or TRBD2, each matching 6 bases. This CDR3 is 12 amino acids long. Trimming removed 5 bases at V and 8 bases at J, with 12 bases between. Germline assignment: CDR1 SQVTM and CDR2 ANQGSEA. The CDR3 DNA sequence: TGCAGCGTTTGGTCGGGGGCAGGGGAGCTGTTTTTT. As protein: CSVWSGAGELFF.

The V gene is TRBV20-1, the J gene TRBJ2-1; 8 bases align to TRBD2. Germline V gene sequence: CDR1 DFQATT, CDR2 SNEGSKA (reference sequence). The CDR3 runs to 16 residues. The ends lost 7 bases at V and 5 bases at J; junction bases unmatched: 16. Here the CDR3 DNA reads TGCAGTGGGATGAGCGGGAGTGTGGGTCGGCACAATGAGCAGTTCTTC. Protein: CSGMSGSVGRHNEQFF.

There are many counts of this clonotype. The chain recombines TRBV12-3 or TRBV12-4 with TRBJ2-3; D is unresolved. The CDR3 is 14 residues long. The V end was cut by 3 bases, the J end by 11 bases, with 18 bases between. The chain's CDR3 is CASSFRVAGDVQYF. The CDR3 nucleotides read TGTGCCAGCAGTTTCAGAGTGGCCGGAGATGTGCAGTATTTT.

The chain links TRBV2 to TRBJ2-5; D is perhaps TRBD2 (5 bases). V lost 8 bases and J lost 7, with 17 bases in between. The CDR3 extends over 13 amino acids. Germline CDR1 reads SNHLY; CDR2 reads FYNNEI. CDR3 nucleotides: TGTGCCAGCCCCGGTCGGTCCGAGGGGACCCAGTACTTC. Its translation is CASPGRSEGTQYF.

The chain recombines TRBV7-9 with TRBJ1-1, with D possibly matching TRBD1 (6 bases). The CDR3 is 13 residues long. Per germline, CDR1 SEHNR and CDR2 FQNEAQ (reference sequence). V lost 5 bases to trimming and J lost 7 bases, with 14 bases between them. CDR3 in DNA: TGTGCCAGCAGCATCAGTTTACAGGGTGAAGCTTTCTTT. It yields the protein CASSISLQGEAFF.

For this clonotype: No conserved phenylalanine or tryptophan is present at the end of the CDR3, so a read error is the likely explanation. The chain has TRBV12-3 or TRBV12-4 and TRBJ2-3, with D possibly TRBD1 on 6 matching bases. The DNA end is a closer match to TRBJ1-5, so the J assignment may be wrong. The CDR3 is made up of 14 amino acids. The CDR3 region is CVSSFGGAGDTQHS. The DNA of the CDR3 is TGTGTCAGCAGTTTCGGGGGGGCCGGAGATACGCAGCATTCT.

The table lists this clonotype with a few counts. V gene TRBV4-2 combines with J gene TRBJ2-7, with 10 bases aligning to TRBD2. V shed 1 base and J 4 bases; nucleotides not matched to a gene: 7. This CDR3 contains 16 residues. Germline CDR1 reads LGHNA; CDR2 reads YNFKEQ. Written as DNA, the CDR3 is TGTGCCAGCAGCCAAGGGCTAGCGGGAGTCTCTTACGAGCAGTACTTC. This gives the protein CASSQGLAGVSYEQYF.

The CDR3 loop is CSASEGGATNEKLFF. The CDR3 region has the DNA TGCAGTGCTAGTGAGGGGGGGGCAACTAATGAAAAACTGTTTTTT. The chain has TRBV20-1 and TRBJ1-4; possible D gene TRBD1, 6 bases. Deletions cut 3 bases from V and 0 bases from J, with 11 bases between. Germline values: CDR1 DFQATT, CDR2 SNEGSKA (reference sequence). CDR3 size: 15 residues.

This chain joins TRBV2 and TRBJ2-5; maybe TRBD2 (5 bases). This CDR3 has 15 amino acids. The V gene lost 1 base and the J gene lost 5 bases, with 14 bases spanning the gap. The germline V gene has CDR1 SNHLY and CDR2 FYNNEI. The CDR3 DNA follows: TGTGCCAGCAGTGAAGTTTGGGCTAGCCAGGAGACCCAGTACTTC. Its protein product is CASSEVWASQETQYF. Full variable domain (rest looked up from reference TRBV2 and TRBJ2-5): EPEVTQTPSHQVTQMGQEVILRCVPISNHLYFYWYRQILGQKVEFLVSFYNNEISEKSEIFDDQFSVERPDGSNFTLKIRSTKLEDSAMYFCASSEVWASQETQYFGPGTRLLVL.

This chain links TRBV12-3 or TRBV12-4 with TRBJ2-1, with 16 bases fitting TRBD2. The length of the CDR3 is 14 residues. V gave up 6 bases and J gave up 13 bases; unmatched junction bases: 6. CDR3 in amino acids: CASREGLAGGIQFF. The CDR3 DNA reads TGTGCCAGCAGGGAGGGACTAGCGGGAGGGATCCAGTTCTTC.

Only a few counts were recorded for this clonotype. V and J are TRBV15 and TRBJ2-1; 8 bases map to TRBD1. CDR3 length: 12 amino acids. V dropped 4 bases and J dropped 13; count of bases not matched to a gene: 6. Germline CDR1 LNHNV, CDR2 YYDKDF (reference sequence). The CDR3 protein is CATSMDRASQFF. The CDR3 DNA sequence: TGTGCCACCAGCATGGACAGGGCTTCCCAGTTCTTC. The whole variable domain, remainder taken from reference TRBV15 and TRBJ2-1, is DAMVIQNPRYQVTQFGKPVTLSCSQTLNHNVMYWYQQKSSQAPKLLFHYYDKDFNNEADTPDNFQSRRPNTSFCFLDIRSPGLGDTAMYLCATSMDRASQFFGPGTRLTVL.

V and J are TRBV20-1 and TRBJ2-7, with 7 bases matching TRBD1. V lost 5 bases and J lost 1; bases outside the gene matches: 8. This CDR3 comprises 14 residues. Germline V gene sequence: CDR1 DFQATT, CDR2 SNEGSKA (reference sequence). CDR3 DNA: TGCAGTGCTCTTACAGGGGAAGGGTCCTACGAGCAGTACTTC. Translated: CSALTGEGSYEQYF.

This clonotype has just a few counts. The rearrangement links TRBV20-1 to TRBJ2-3, with D hard to call. The V end lost 3 bases, the J end lost 4 bases, and 8 bases lay between the germline ends. The CDR3 has 12 residues. The V gene's germline CDR1 is DFQATT and CDR2 SNEGSKA (reference sequence). The CDR3 region is CSASSRADTQYF. CDR3 sequence (DNA): TGCAGTGCTAGCTCTAGGGCAGATACGCAGTATTTT.

In this sample, this clonotype turned up a few times. The gene calls are TRBV20-1 and TRBJ2-3; 12 bases fit TRBD2. The CDR3 extends over 19 amino acids. Unmatched junction bases numbered 10, after V lost 0 bases and J lost 0 bases. CDR1 and CDR2 from the germline V gene are DFQATT and SNEGSKA (reference sequence). DNA for the CDR3: TGCAGTGCTAGAGAAATACTAGCGGGGGGACCCGCTAGCACAGATACGCAGTATTTT. It translates to CSAREILAGGPASTDTQYF.

This clonotype appeared a few times. The V call is TRBV29-1, the J call TRBJ1-2; D might be TRBD1 (6 bases). This CDR3 contains 12 residues. Trimming cost V 4 bases and J 3 bases, with 9 bases left between them. From germline, CDR1 is SQVTM and CDR2 ANQGSEA. The CDR3 here is CSVAPGDYGYTF. CDR3 nucleotides: TGCAGCGTTGCCCCAGGGGACTATGGCTACACCTTC.

This clonotype appeared a single time. CDR3 nucleotides: TGTGCCAGCAGCCCCATGGGGGTCGGCACAGATACGCAGTATTTT. It translates to CASSPMGVGTDTQYF. The chain is built from TRBV6-1 and TRBJ2-3; D could derive from TRBD1 or TRBD2 (5 bases each). Looked up from germline, CDR1 is MNHNS and CDR2 is SASEGT. V was cut by 6 bases and J by 1 base, with 14 bases left in between. This CDR3 spans 15 amino acids.